The 11 T cell receptor beta chains listed next were all sequenced from one sample in a study of T cell responses to AZD1222 COVID-19 vaccine. Clones were sequenced by immunoSEQ multiplex PCR, and TCRdb holds only the in-frame ones, with some missing. The data show over 90,000 clones, approximately 88% seen once. The source was peripheral blood, collected 28 days after the second AZD1222 dose. The receptors come from an adult who received the AZD1222 COVID-19 vaccine.

The chain is built from TRBV19 and TRBJ1-1; 8 bases line up with TRBD1. The V and J ends lost 8 bases and 0 bases, in that order; junction bases with no gene match: 5. The CDR3 is 14 residues long. Germline loops: CDR1 LNHDA, CDR2 SQIVND (reference sequence). CDR3 DNA sequence: TGTGCCAGTGGACAGGGCCGTATGAACACTGAAGCTTTCTTT. It codes for CASGQGRMNTEAFF.

This clone occurred a few times. The V call is TRBV5-1, the J call TRBJ2-1; tentatively, D is TRBD2 (6 bases). From germline, CDR1 is SGHRS and CDR2 YFSETQ. With 4 bases removed from V and 3 bases from J, the gap between germline ends came to 11 bases. This CDR3 region has 14 residues. In DNA, the CDR3 is TGCGCCAGCAGCGCAGCCGGGGGCTACAATGAGCAGTTCTTC. This encodes CASSAAGGYNEQFF.

V gene TRBV6-2 or TRBV6-3 combines with J gene TRBJ2-3; D possibly corresponds to TRBD1 (6 bases). This CDR3 comprises 20 residues. Germline V gives CDR1 MNHEY, CDR2 SVGEGT. Trimming removed 2 bases from V and 1 base from J, with 25 bases in between. The CDR3 loop is CASSYRGQNGHELGTDTQYF. For the CDR3, the DNA is TGTGCCAGCAGTTACCGAGGACAGAATGGACACGAACTGGGCACAGATACGCAGTATTTT.

The chain combines TRBV6-2 or TRBV6-3 with TRBJ2-4; unclear D gene. V lost 2 bases and J lost 8, with 19 bases in between. Germline lookup yields CDR1 MNHEY and CDR2 SVGEGT. This CDR3 contains 16 residues. As DNA, the CDR3 is TGTGCCAGCAGTTACCGGCCGGACGCCCTGGCCGACATTCAGTACTTC. It encodes CASSYRPDALADIQYF.

The genes are TRBV19 and TRBJ1-6; no clear D. The CDR3 has 13 residues. Deletions cut 5 bases from V and 10 bases from J, with 12 bases between. CDR1 is LNHDA, CDR2 SQIVND, per germline (reference sequence). The CDR3 here is CASSWTPGSPLHF. The CDR3 coding sequence is TGTGCCAGTAGTTGGACCCCTGGGTCACCCCTCCACTTT.

The chain links TRBV9 to TRBJ2-2; 9 bases align to TRBD1. CDR1 and CDR2 (germline): SGDLS, YYNGEE. V was clipped by 0 bases and J by 7 bases; unmatched bases: 7. CDR3 length: 16 residues. In DNA, the CDR3 is TGTGCCAGCAGCGTAGGGACAGGGGTCGTGGGCGGGGAGCTGTTTTTT. The encoded protein is CASSVGTGVVGGELFF. Full variable domain (missing parts from reference TRBV9 and TRBJ2-2): DSGVTQTPKHLITATGQRVTLRCSPRSGDLSVYWYQQSLDQGLQFLIQYYNGEERAKGNILERFSAQQFPDLHSELNLSSLELGDSALYFCASSVGTGVVGGELFFGEGSRLTVL.

The CDR3 bases are TGTGCCAGCAGTACCGCCGGGATCTCAAGAGATGAAGCTTTCTTT. It translates to CASSTAGISRDEAFF. The rearrangement uses TRBV2 and TRBJ1-1, with D uncertain. The V gene's germline CDR1 is SNHLY and CDR2 FYNNEI. V was pared by 5 bases and J by 7 bases, with 20 bases between. The CDR3 is 15 amino acids.

The chain joins TRBV5-1 to TRBJ1-5; 9 positions match TRBD1. CDR3 length equals 15 residues. V was pared by 3 bases and J by 1 base, with 2 bases of the junction left unmatched. Per the germline V gene, CDR1 is SGHRS and CDR2 is YFSETQ. As DNA, the CDR3 is TGCGCCAGCAGCTACGGGACAGGGAGCAATCAGCCCCAGCATTTT. Translating gives CASSYGTGSNQPQHF.

On this clone itself: Other DNA sequences in the same sample also yield this CDR3. This chain joins TRBV5-1 and TRBJ1-1, with D possibly being TRBD1 (5 bases). This CDR3 is 13 amino acids long. Trimming stripped 6 bases from V and 4 bases from J, with 13 bases between. CDR1 and CDR2 (germline): SGHRS, YFSETQ. CDR3 loop: CASNPAGGTEAFF. DNA of the CDR3: TGCGCCAGCAACCCGGCGGGGGGCACTGAAGCTTTCTTT.

The rearrangement joins TRBV5-1 to TRBJ1-1; 10 positions agree with TRBD1. Looked up from germline, CDR1 is SGHRS and CDR2 is YFSETQ. The CDR3 is made up of 16 amino acids. The J segment lost 4 bases and the V segment lost 3 bases, leaving 9 bases of the junction unmatched. CDR3 amino acids: CASSWGPGQGSTEAFF. CDR3 DNA sequence: TGCGCCAGCAGCTGGGGCCCGGGACAGGGGAGCACTGAAGCTTTCTTT. The complete variable domain, with remaining parts taken from reference TRBV5-1 and TRBJ1-1, reads KAGVTQTPRYLIKTRGQQVTLSCSPISGHRSVSWYQQTPGQGLQFLFEYFSETQRNKGNFPGRFSGRQFSNSRSEMNVSTLELGDSALYLCASSWGPGQGSTEAFFGQGTRLTVV.

Turning to this clone: The germline gene is not matched at one end of the junction; a read error may be the cause. This chain uses TRBV5-1 with TRBJ1-6; TRBD1 matches at 10 bases. The V gene's germline CDR1 is SGHRS and CDR2 YFSETQ. The CDR3 has 15 residues. As DNA, the CDR3 is TGCGCCAGCAGATTGGACAGGGGGAGAGATTCACCCCTCCACTTT. Translating it yields CASRLDRGRDSPLHF.